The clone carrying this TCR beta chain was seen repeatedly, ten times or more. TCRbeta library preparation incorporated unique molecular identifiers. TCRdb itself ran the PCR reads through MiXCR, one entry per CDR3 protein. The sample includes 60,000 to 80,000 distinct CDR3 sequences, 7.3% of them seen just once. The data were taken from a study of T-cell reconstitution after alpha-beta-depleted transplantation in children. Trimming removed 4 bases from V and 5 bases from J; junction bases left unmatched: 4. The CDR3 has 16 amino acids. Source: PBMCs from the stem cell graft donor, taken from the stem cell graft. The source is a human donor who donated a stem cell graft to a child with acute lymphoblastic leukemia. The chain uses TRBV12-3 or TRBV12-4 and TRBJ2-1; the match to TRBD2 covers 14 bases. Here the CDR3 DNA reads TGTGCCAGCAGTTCGACTAGCGGGAGGGCCAACAATGAGCAGTTCTTC. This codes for CASSSTSGRANNEQFF.